This is a list of T cell receptor beta chains from one sample in a study of monozygotic twins with cystic fibrosis. The data were produced by immunoSEQ multiplex PCR, yet TCRdb's version contains in-frame clones alone and is incomplete. The sample lists about 35,000 clones; approximately 65% were seen once. Specimen: blood. These receptors were collected from a girl aged 10 to 17 with cystic fibrosis. Both conserved end residues are part of each CDR3. The D gene is left open where the match is weak. Clone size is given for some rows only: seen once, a few or many times, or a class if the clone is expanded.

abundance | d_gene | j_gene | v_gene | CDR3aa | CDR3nt
. | . | TRBJ1-5 | TRBV2 | CASSEVWDQPQHF | TGTGCCAGCAGTGAAGTTTGGGATCAGCCCCAGCATTTT
few | TRBD1 | TRBJ1-2 | TRBV5-4 | CASSRGQGRVGYTF | TGTGCCAGCAGCCGGGGACAGGGAAGGGTTGGCTACACCTTC
. | TRBD2 | TRBJ2-3 | TRBV29-1 | CSFRGLAGGAPDTQYF | TGCAGCTTCCGCGGACTAGCGGGAGGAGCACCAGATACGCAGTATTTT
. | TRBD2 | TRBJ2-1 | TRBV5-1 | CASSLGTSGPYNEQFF | TGCGCCAGCAGCCTCGGGACTAGCGGACCCTACAATGAGCAGTTCTTC
few | TRBD1 | TRBJ1-2 | TRBV28 | CASLDRGLGYTF | TGTGCCAGCTTAGACAGGGGGCTTGGCTACACCTTC
. | . | TRBJ1-4 | TRBV5-1 | CASSLLTTNEKLFF | TGCGCCAGCAGTCTACTTACAACTAATGAAAAACTGTTTTTT
few | . | TRBJ2-7 | TRBV11-1 | CASSPGAGVVYEQYF | TGTGCCAGCAGCCCAGGCGCAGGGGTTGTCTACGAGCAGTACTTC
. | . | TRBJ2-5 | TRBV5-1 | CASSSGTLGETQYF | TGCGCCAGCAGCTCCGGGACCCTTGGCGAGACCCAGTACTTC
. | . | TRBJ1-1 | TRBV18 | CASSVAISYTEAFF | TGTGCCAGCTCCGTGGCCATCTCATACACTGAAGCTTTCTTT
. | TRBD2 | TRBJ2-7 | TRBV2 | CASRGISGRALYEQYF | TGTGCCAGCAGAGGCATTAGCGGGAGGGCTCTCTACGAGCAGTACTTC
. | TRBD2 | TRBJ2-5 | TRBV25-1 | CASSVSGGETQYF | TGTGCCAGCAGTGTTTCGGGGGGAGAGACCCAGTACTTC
few | TRBD2 | TRBJ2-3 | TRBV18 | CASSPTSGSTDTQYF | TGTGCCAGCTCACCGACTAGCGGTAGCACAGATACGCAGTATTTT
. | . | TRBJ1-2 | TRBV5-6 | CASSLGQEYGYTF | TGTGCCAGCAGCTTGGGGCAGGAGTATGGCTACACCTTC
. | . | TRBJ2-3 | TRBV15 | CATSRPGDFEIGLIGTDTQYF | TGTGCCACCAGCAGACCGGGGGACTTCGAAATAGGACTTATTGGTACAGATACGCAGTATTTT
. | . | TRBJ2-7 | TRBV7-2 | CASSIQGGWFDEQYF | TGTGCCAGCAGCATCCAGGGAGGTTGGTTCGACGAGCAGTACTTC
. | . | TRBJ1-2 | TRBV19 | CASSPRVGDGYTF | TGTGCCAGTAGCCCCCGCGTTGGGGATGGCTACACCTTC
. | TRBD2 | TRBJ2-3 | TRBV27 | CASSFTSWTSGSPDTQYF | TGTGCCAGCAGTTTCACTTCCTGGACTAGCGGGAGCCCAGATACGCAGTATTTT
. | . | TRBJ2-1 | TRBV4-1 | CASSQVWSHPLKDEQFF | TGCGCCAGCAGCCAAGTTTGGAGTCACCCTCTGAAAGATGAGCAGTTCTTC
. | . | TRBJ2-7 | TRBV27 | CASSFGYEQYF | TGTGCCAGCAGTTTTGGCTACGAGCAGTACTTC
. | . | TRBJ2-5 | TRBV6-1 | CASSSGPEETQYF | TGTGCCAGCAGCTCGGGGCCAGAAGAGACCCAGTACTTC
. | . | TRBJ2-5 | TRBV6-6 | CASRGTAGKTQYF | TGTGCCAGCAGGGGGACAGCGGGGAAGACCCAGTACTTC
. | . | TRBJ2-1 | TRBV21-1 | CASSNGVEDTLNEQFF | TGTGCCAGCAGCAATGGGGTTGAGGACACACTCAATGAGCAGTTCTTC
. | . | TRBJ1-4 | TRBV30 | CAWRHNEKLFF | TGTGCCTGGAGGCATAATGAAAAACTGTTTTTT
. | TRBD2 | TRBJ2-7 | TRBV30 | CASGSLGYEQYF | TGTGCCAGCGGGAGTCTCGGCTACGAGCAGTACTTC
few | TRBD2 | TRBJ2-7 | TRBV5-4 | CASSPGLAGAGSYEQYF | TGTGCCAGCAGCCCAGGACTAGCGGGAGCGGGGAGCTACGAGCAGTACTTC
. | TRBD2 | TRBJ2-1 | TRBV29-1 | CSVTRQGLAGGPYNEQFF | TGCAGCGTTACCAGACAGGGACTAGCGGGAGGGCCCTACAATGAGCAGTTCTTC
. | TRBD2 | TRBJ2-1 | TRBV29-1 | CSVTRAGPGSEQFF | TGCAGCGTTACCCGAGCGGGACCAGGGAGTGAGCAGTTCTTC
. | . | TRBJ2-2 | TRBV4-1 | CASSQVSRVGAGELFF | TGCGCCAGCAGCCAAGTTAGTAGGGTTGGTGCCGGGGAGCTGTTTTTT
. | TRBD1 | TRBJ2-1 | TRBV9 | CASSAPGGGGVYSEQFF | TGTGCCAGCAGCGCCCCAGGGGGCGGTGGAGTGTACAGTGAGCAGTTCTTC